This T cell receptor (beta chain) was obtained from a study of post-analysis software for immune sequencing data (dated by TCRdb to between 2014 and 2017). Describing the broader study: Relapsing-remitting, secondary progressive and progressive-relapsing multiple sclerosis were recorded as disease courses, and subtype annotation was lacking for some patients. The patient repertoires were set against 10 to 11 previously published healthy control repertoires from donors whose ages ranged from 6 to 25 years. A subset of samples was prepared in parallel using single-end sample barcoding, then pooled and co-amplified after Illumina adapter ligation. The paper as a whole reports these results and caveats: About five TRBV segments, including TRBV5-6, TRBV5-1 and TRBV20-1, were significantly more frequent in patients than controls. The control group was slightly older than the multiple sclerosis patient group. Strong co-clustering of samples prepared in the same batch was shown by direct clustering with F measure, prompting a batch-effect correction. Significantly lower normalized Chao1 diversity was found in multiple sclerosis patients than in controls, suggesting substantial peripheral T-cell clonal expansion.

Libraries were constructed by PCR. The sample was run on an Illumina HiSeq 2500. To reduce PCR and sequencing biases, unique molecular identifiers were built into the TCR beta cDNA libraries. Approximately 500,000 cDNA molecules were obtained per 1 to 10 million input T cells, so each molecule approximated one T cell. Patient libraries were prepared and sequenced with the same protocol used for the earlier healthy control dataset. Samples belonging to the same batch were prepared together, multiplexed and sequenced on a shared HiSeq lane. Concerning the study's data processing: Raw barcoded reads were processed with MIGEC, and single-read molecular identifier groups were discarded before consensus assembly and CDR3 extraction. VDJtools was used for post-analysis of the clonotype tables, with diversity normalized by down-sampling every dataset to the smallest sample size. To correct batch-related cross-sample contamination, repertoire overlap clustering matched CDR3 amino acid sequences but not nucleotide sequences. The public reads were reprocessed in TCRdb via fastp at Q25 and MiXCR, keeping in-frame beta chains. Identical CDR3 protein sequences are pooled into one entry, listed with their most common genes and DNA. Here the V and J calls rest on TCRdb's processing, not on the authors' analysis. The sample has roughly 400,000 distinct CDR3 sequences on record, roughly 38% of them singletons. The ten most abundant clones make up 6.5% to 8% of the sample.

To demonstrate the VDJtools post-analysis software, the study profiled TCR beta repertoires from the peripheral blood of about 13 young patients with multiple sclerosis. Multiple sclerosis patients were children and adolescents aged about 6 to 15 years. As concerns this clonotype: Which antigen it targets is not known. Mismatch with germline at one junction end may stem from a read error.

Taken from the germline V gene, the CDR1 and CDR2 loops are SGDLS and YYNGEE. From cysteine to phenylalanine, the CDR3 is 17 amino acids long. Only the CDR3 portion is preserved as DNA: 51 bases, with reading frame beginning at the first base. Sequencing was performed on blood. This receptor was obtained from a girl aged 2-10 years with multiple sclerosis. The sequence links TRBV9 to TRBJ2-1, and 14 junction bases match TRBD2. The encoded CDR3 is CAGSVGGLAGVSLEQFF. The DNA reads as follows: TGTGCCGGCAGCGTAGGGGGACTAGCGGGAGTCTCACTTGAGCAGTTCTTC.